Each of the 15 T cell receptor beta chains below was sequenced from the same sample in a study of cytomegalovirus exposure and HLA in healthy donors (dated by TCRdb to 2016 to 2017). The library was made by the immunoSEQ multiplex PCR assay. A mixture of 60 forward primers for TCR Vbeta segments and 13 reverse primers for TCR Jbeta segments was used in the multiplex PCR. As stored in TCRdb, this immuneACCESS dataset retains in-frame rearrangements with V and J assigned. A fraction of the clones does not appear; measured against another copy, unresolved V genes explain less than half of the discrepancy, and the remainder lacks a known reason. This sample has more than 130,000 clones in its table, and 78% of those were observed once. The ten largest clonotypes hold less than 3.5% of the sample. The source material was PBMCs. Source of these receptors: a male donor in good health and CMV-seronegative.

J is TRBJ1-2 and V is TRBV4-1; maybe TRBD1 (6 bases). Per germline, CDR1 MGHRA and CDR2 YSYEKL. V was shortened by 1 base and J by 8 bases, with 17 bases between the two germline ends. This CDR3 is 15 amino acids long. CDR3 in amino acids: CASSQVAQGDDGYTF. CDR3 bases: TGCGCCAGCAGCCAAGTAGCACAGGGTGACGACGGCTACACCTTC.

The chain couples TRBV5-1 to TRBJ1-5; a weak D match, TRBD1 (6 bases). This CDR3 has 14 residues. The V gene lost 4 bases and the J gene lost 5 bases, with 13 bases spanning the gap. Per germline, CDR1 SGHRS and CDR2 YFSETQ. Here the CDR3 DNA reads TGCGCCAGCAGCCCGGGACAAGTTGATCAGCCCCAGCATTTT. Translating gives CASSPGQVDQPQHF. The complete variable domain, with remaining parts taken from reference TRBV5-1 and TRBJ1-5, reads KAGVTQTPRYLIKTRGQQVTLSCSPISGHRSVSWYQQTPGQGLQFLFEYFSETQRNKGNFPGRFSGRQFSNSRSEMNVSTLELGDSALYLCASSPGQVDQPQHFGDGTRLSIL.

This chain uses TRBV13 with TRBJ2-4; 14 bases are a match to TRBD2. V lost 1 base, J lost 2 bases, and 4 bases stayed unmatched. CDR3 length: 18 residues. Germline assignment: CDR1 PRHDT and CDR2 FYEKMQ (reference sequence). The DNA of the CDR3 is TGTGCCAGCAGCTTAGCGACTAGCGGGAGGGTGCCCAAAAACATTCAGTACTTC. This sequence encodes CASSLATSGRVPKNIQYF.

J is TRBJ2-7 and V is TRBV5-4, with TRBD1 as a possible D gene (6 bases). The CDR3 loop spans 13 amino acids. V was shortened by 1 base and J by 3 bases, with 8 bases between the two germline ends. Germline-derived CDR1 and CDR2 are SGHNT and YYREEE (reference sequence). The CDR3 nucleotides are TGTGCCAGCAGCTTGCCAGGGGACTACGAGCAGTACTTC. Encoded protein: CASSLPGDYEQYF.

This clone occurred a few times. This sequence joins TRBV29-1 and TRBJ1-5; D uncertain. V was pared by 4 bases and J by 0 bases, with 10 bases between. The CDR3 consists of 14 residues. Germline CDR1 is SQVTM and CDR2 is ANQGSEA. CDR3 sequence reads: CSVAATNSNQPQHF. The DNA of the CDR3 is TGCAGCGTTGCCGCGACAAATAGCAATCAGCCCCAGCATTTT.

The rearrangement links TRBV15 to TRBJ2-4; 7 nucleotides match TRBD1. The CDR3 covers 15 residues. Germline CDR1 is LNHNV and CDR2 is YYDKDF (reference sequence). V was clipped by 6 bases and J by 13 bases; unmatched bases: 18. CDR3 residues: CATSQQGQESSAQYF. The DNA of the CDR3 is TGTGCCACCAGTCAACAAGGACAGGAATCTAGTGCACAGTACTTC. The entire variable domain, with the rest obtained from reference TRBV15 and TRBJ2-4, is as follows: DAMVIQNPRYQVTQFGKPVTLSCSQTLNHNVMYWYQQKSSQAPKLLFHYYDKDFNNEADTPDNFQSRRPNTSFCFLDIRSPGLGDTAMYLCATSQQGQESSAQYFGAGTRLSVL.

The chain couples TRBV7-2 to TRBJ2-3; 7 positions match TRBD1. The CDR3 length is 13 residues. Germline values: CDR1 SGHTA, CDR2 FQGNSA. Losses at the gene ends were 2 bases for V and 4 bases for J; bases not matched to a gene: 0. CDR3 region: CASSLTGADTQYF. CDR3 coding DNA: TGTGCCAGCAGCTTAACAGGGGCAGATACGCAGTATTTT.

The V gene is TRBV9, the J gene TRBJ1-2, with D perhaps TRBD1 (6 bases). The CDR3 extends over 12 amino acids. Germline V gives CDR1 SGDLS, CDR2 YYNGEE. Between the trimmed V and J ends, which lost 3 bases and 8 bases, there was a span of 11 bases. CDR3 nucleotides: TGTGCCAGCAGCGACAGGGTAAGGGGCTACACCTTC. Encoded protein: CASSDRVRGYTF.

The chain combines TRBV5-8 with TRBJ2-5; D is uncertain. CDR1 is SGHTS and CDR2 is YDEGEE in the germline V gene. This CDR3 is 15 amino acids long. V lost 2 bases and J 0 bases, leaving 11 bases between the germline ends. CDR3 coding DNA: TGTGCCAGCAGCTTCCCTATCCTGGACCAAGAGACCCAGTACTTC. Residues: CASSFPILDQETQYF.

The rearrangement links TRBV30 to TRBJ2-7, with no clear D. Germline loops: CDR1 GTSNPN, CDR2 SVGIG (reference sequence). The germline V and J ends were trimmed by 0 bases and 2 bases, with 17 bases remaining between them. There are 16 residues in the CDR3. The DNA for the CDR3 is TGTGCCTGGAGTGTACGGTCGACTGTCCATGCCTACGAGCAGTACTTC. It encodes CAWSVRSTVHAYEQYF.

The chain is built from TRBV4-2 and TRBJ2-1; a weak D match, TRBD1 (6 bases). CDR1 LGHNA and CDR2 YNFKEQ come from the germline V gene. Trimming left V 1 base short and J 13 bases short, with 14 bases between. This CDR3 is built from 13 residues. CDR3: CASSQGDTVGQFF. DNA for the CDR3: TGTGCCAGCAGCCAAGGGGACACGGTCGGACAGTTCTTC.

The chain uses TRBV11-3 and TRBJ2-7, with 7 bases matching TRBD2. Per the germline V gene, CDR1 is SGHNT and CDR2 is YENEEA. The CDR3 consists of 12 residues. The J segment lost 7 bases and the V segment lost 5 bases, leaving 5 bases of the junction unmatched. CDR3 DNA sequence: TGTGCCAGCAGCAGGGCTAGCGGTGAGCAGTACTTC. Translated, it gives CASSRASGEQYF. Using reference TRBV11-3 and TRBJ2-7 for the parts outside the CDR3, the full variable domain is EAGVVQSPRYKIIEKKQPVAFWCNPISGHNTLYWYLQNLGQGPELLIRYENEEAVDDSQLPKDRFSAERLKGVDSTLKIQPAELGDSAVYLCASSRASGEQYFGPGTRLTVT.

V usage is TRBV9 and J usage is TRBJ1-1; D possibly corresponds to TRBD1 (5 bases). CDR1 SGDLS and CDR2 YYNGEE come from the germline V gene. Trimming pared 2 bases from V and 5 bases from J, leaving 19 bases between. CDR3 length: 16 residues. In nucleotides, the CDR3 is TGTGCCAGCAGCGTTCAGGTCAGGGTTGGGGCGACTGAAGCTTTCTTT. Protein product: CASSVQVRVGATEAFF.

The gene calls are TRBV18 and TRBJ1-1; D perhaps matches TRBD1 (5 bases). The ends were cut back, 3 bases at V and 3 bases at J, with 17 bases in the middle. The CDR3 runs to 16 residues. The germline V gene encodes CDR1 KGHSH and CDR2 LQKENI. CDR3 amino acids: CASSPITVGGDTEAFF. The CDR3 nucleotides read TGTGCCAGCTCACCGATTACAGTCGGGGGAGACACTGAAGCTTTCTTT.

Written as DNA, the CDR3 is TGTGCCAGCAGCTTGGGCGGGACCCGGGAGACCCAGTACTTC. This codes for CASSLGGTRETQYF. The chain joins TRBV5-4 to TRBJ2-5, with D perhaps matching TRBD2 (6 bases). The germline CDR1 and CDR2 sequences are SGHNT and YYREEE (reference sequence). The CDR3 consists of 14 residues. Trimming cost V 0 bases and J 5 bases, with 11 bases left between them.